The 18 T cell receptor beta chains below all came from one sample that was sequenced in a study of cytomegalovirus exposure and HLA in healthy donors. The PCR employed 60 Vbeta primers together with 13 Jbeta primers. The table came from immunoSEQ multiplex PCR; TCRdb's copy has only in-frame clones and leaves some out. Of hundreds of thousands of clones listed, 85% to 90% were seen once; the top ten hold roughly 2%. The specimen was PBMCs. All receptors come from a woman under 30 in good health and CMV-seronegative.

CDR3 sequence (DNA): TGTGCCAGCTCACCCCCTAACTTCGGCGACCACTCGGGGGAGACCCAGTACTTC. This encodes CASSPPNFGDHSGETQYF. The V call is TRBV18, the J call TRBJ2-5; maybe TRBD2 (5 bases). The ends were cut back, 3 bases at V and 5 bases at J, with 25 bases in the middle. Germline V gene lookup returns CDR1 KGHSH and CDR2 LQKENI. This CDR3 is 18 amino acids long. The full variable domain, rest sourced from reference TRBV18 and TRBJ2-5, is NAGVMQNPRHLVRRRGQEARLRCSPMKGHSHVYWYRQLPEEGLKFMVYLQKENIIDESGMPKERFSAEFPKEGPSILRIQQVVRGDSAAYFCASSPPNFGDHSGETQYFGPGTRLLVL.

This chain connects TRBV6-4 to TRBJ2-7, with D perhaps TRBD1 (6 bases). This CDR3 comprises 14 residues. Trimming cost V 2 bases and J 2 bases, with 10 bases left between them. CDR1 MRHNA and CDR2 SNTAGT come from the germline V gene. This chain's CDR3 is CASSDGGPPYEQYF. The CDR3 DNA reads TGTGCCAGCAGTGACGGGGGCCCCCCCTACGAGCAGTACTTC.

The chain joins TRBV7-8 to TRBJ1-1, with 8 bases that match TRBD1. The germline CDR1 and CDR2 sequences are SGHVS and FQNEAQ. With 6 bases clipped from V and 3 bases from J, the junction kept 3 bases outside the gene matches. CDR3 length equals 13 residues. The CDR3 nucleotides are TGTGCCAGCAGTCTACAGGGGGACACTGAAGCTTTCTTT. It is translated as CASSLQGDTEAFF.

This chain links TRBV7-2 with TRBJ1-2; D is unresolved. Germline assignment: CDR1 SGHTA and CDR2 FQGNSA. Between the trimmed V and J ends, which lost 2 bases and 2 bases, there was a span of 12 bases. CDR3 length: 15 residues. CDR3 sequence reads: CASSLLPGSNYGYTF. Written as DNA, the CDR3 is TGTGCCAGCAGCTTACTTCCGGGTTCCAACTATGGCTACACCTTC.

The chain is built from TRBV30 and TRBJ1-5; weak D call: TRBD1 (6 bases). The ends were cut back, 2 bases at V and 2 bases at J, with 37 bases in the middle. The CDR3 covers 23 residues. CDR1 is GTSNPN and CDR2 is SVGIG in the germline V gene (reference sequence). The CDR3 nucleotides read TGTGCCTGGAGTTTTTCGAAGCGAAGCCACCTGGGGGCGGAGGTCGGGGGCAATCAGCCCCAGCATTTT. It is translated as CAWSFSKRSHLGAEVGGNQPQHF.

This clone was found once. The V and J genes are TRBV30 and TRBJ1-2; 9 bases fit TRBD1. V shed 7 bases and J 1 base; nucleotides not matched to a gene: 4. The CDR3 totals 13 residues. Germline assignment: CDR1 GTSNPN and CDR2 SVGIG (reference sequence). The CDR3 coding sequence is TGTGCCTCTAACAGGGGGCATAACTATGGCTACACCTTC. Translated: CASNRGHNYGYTF.

The rearrangement links TRBV13 to TRBJ1-5; D is uncertain. Trimming removed 0 bases at V and 1 base at J, with 7 bases between. Germline V CDR1 and CDR2: PRHDT, FYEKMQ (reference sequence). The CDR3 sequence is 15 residues long. CDR3 protein: CASSLGPRSNQPQHF. CDR3 nucleotide sequence: TGTGCCAGCAGCTTAGGTCCGAGGAGCAATCAGCCCCAGCATTTT.

The chain carries TRBV19 and TRBJ1-5; D perhaps matches TRBD1 (5 bases). The CDR3 spans 13 residues. The V and J ends lost 3 bases and 7 bases respectively, with 10 bases between them. From germline, CDR1 is LNHDA and CDR2 SQIVND (reference sequence). The CDR3 is CASSIEGEQPQHF. The DNA for the CDR3 is TGTGCCAGTAGTATTGAAGGGGAACAGCCCCAGCATTTT.

This chain uses TRBV9 with TRBJ1-3; 7 bases fit TRBD1. This CDR3 region has 17 residues. Trimming at V came to 2 bases and at J to 0 bases, leaving 8 bases not matched to a gene. The germline V gene has CDR1 SGDLS and CDR2 YYNGEE. The CDR3, as DNA: TGTGCCAGCAGCGTCGGGGACAGAGGTACCTCTGGAAACACCATATATTTT. Its translation is CASSVGDRGTSGNTIYF.

This clone was counted a few times. This chain links TRBV2 with TRBJ1-1; TRBD1 agrees at 7 bases. CDR3 size: 13 residues. Losses at the gene ends were 8 bases for V and 6 bases for J; bases not matched to a gene: 9. CDR1 and CDR2 (germline): SNHLY, FYNNEI. Here the CDR3 reads CASAVDRLPEAFF. The CDR3 coding sequence is TGTGCCAGCGCCGTGGACAGGCTCCCTGAAGCTTTCTTT.

The gene calls are TRBV19 and TRBJ2-6; 7 bases are a match to TRBD1. The germline CDR1 and CDR2 sequences are LNHDA and SQIVND (reference sequence). The V and J ends lost 6 bases and 0 bases, in that order; junction bases with no gene match: 8. The CDR3 totals 17 residues. The CDR3 is CASSWDRSISGANVLTF. CDR3 DNA sequence: TGTGCCAGTAGCTGGGACAGATCAATCTCTGGGGCCAACGTCCTGACTTTC.

The chain carries TRBV5-4 and TRBJ2-7, with D possibly being TRBD2 (5 bases). CDR1 is SGHNT and CDR2 is YYREEE in the germline V gene (reference sequence). V lost 0 bases and J 6 bases, leaving 7 bases between the germline ends. CDR3 length equals 12 residues. This CDR3 reads CASSLEGSEQYF. In nucleotides, the CDR3 is TGTGCCAGCAGCTTGGAAGGGAGCGAGCAGTACTTC.

The J gene is TRBJ1-1, the V gene TRBV2; D remains unclear. This CDR3 has 11 residues. The germline V and J ends were trimmed by 7 bases and 6 bases, with 9 bases remaining between them. From germline, CDR1 is SNHLY and CDR2 FYNNEI. CDR3 bases: TGTGCCAGCAAACTAGAGTCTGAAGCTTTCTTT. It codes for CASKLESEAFF.

V gene TRBV18 combines with J gene TRBJ1-2; unclear D gene. Trimming stripped 4 bases from V and 4 bases from J, with 19 bases between. This CDR3 comprises 16 residues. In germline, CDR1 is KGHSH, CDR2 LQKENI. The CDR3 DNA is TGTGCCAGCTCACTGGGCGCCGGAACCGTTAGCTATGGCTACACCTTC. Protein product: CASSLGAGTVSYGYTF.

The gene calls are TRBV6-5 and TRBJ2-5, with 7 positions matching TRBD2. Trimming removed 0 bases from V and 4 bases from J; junction bases left unmatched: 8. Germline V lookup: CDR1 MNHEY, CDR2 SVGAGI. This CDR3 contains 16 residues. DNA of the CDR3: TGTGCCAGCAGTTACTCTAGGGAGCGGGGTTCAGAGACCCAGTACTTC. Amino acid sequence: CASSYSRERGSETQYF.

The chain recombines TRBV2 with TRBJ1-4; 10 bases are shared with TRBD1. Germline V lookup: CDR1 SNHLY, CDR2 FYNNEI. The V gene end was trimmed by 6 bases and the J gene end by 12 bases; junction bases not matched to a gene: 10. The CDR3 covers 14 residues. The CDR3 reads CASREGQGIWELFF. CDR3 sequence (DNA): TGTGCCAGCAGGGAGGGACAGGGGATTTGGGAACTGTTTTTT.

This chain uses TRBV2 with TRBJ2-7; 9 bases fit TRBD1. J lost 0 bases, V lost 7 bases, and 13 bases had no gene match. The CDR3 spans 17 residues. Looked up from germline, CDR1 is SNHLY and CDR2 is FYNNEI. This chain's CDR3 is CASKTQGAPSSSYEQYF. CDR3 DNA: TGTGCCAGCAAGACACAGGGGGCCCCTAGTAGCTCCTACGAGCAGTACTTC.

The CDR3 region has the DNA TGTGCCAGCAGCTTGGCCACGGGACTCACAGATACGCAGTATTTT. It translates to CASSLATGLTDTQYF. The chain has TRBV5-4 and TRBJ2-3; D is perhaps TRBD2 (6 bases). Trimming took 0 bases from V and 2 from J, leaving 10 bases between them. Germline values: CDR1 SGHNT, CDR2 YYREEE (reference sequence). There are 15 residues in the CDR3.